This TCR beta chain was recorded in a study of cytomegalovirus exposure and HLA in healthy donors. The CDR3 spans 14 residues. CDR1 and CDR2 (germline): SGHRS, YFSETQ. V was pared by 4 bases and J by 1 base, with 11 bases between. A multiplex PCR was run with 60 Vbeta primers and 13 Jbeta primers. Sequenced by immunoSEQ multiplex PCR; TCRdb stores in-frame clones only, minus some. Counted here are about 200,000 clones, 65% to 80% occurring once; the ten biggest clones make up approximately 0.22%. Sample: PBMCs. The chain links TRBV5-1 to TRBJ1-1, with D possibly matching TRBD1 (5 bases). This clonotype was sampled from a girl aged 2 to 10 in good health and CMV-seronegative. CDR3 in amino acids: CASSVQARNTEAFF. The CDR3 DNA is TGCGCCAGCAGCGTACAGGCCCGGAACACTGAAGCTTTCTTT.